The 28 T cell receptor beta chains given below trace back to one sample, sequenced in a study of CD8+CD57+ T cells in acquired aplastic anemia. Genomic DNA constituted the template upon which TCR beta VDJ and CDR3 profiling was performed. A single record per CDR3 protein comes from TCRdb applying MiXCR to the reads. The table lists around 120,000 distinct CDR3 sequences, approximately 41% of them singletons. Previously, flow cytometry had revealed CD8+CD57+ cell expansion in the patients chosen for sequencing. The sequenced sample was sorted CD4+, CD8+, or CD8+CD57+ T cells (not recorded which) from PBMCs. Receptors originate from a human donor with aplastic anemia.

This clonotype was seen a handful of times. The conserved closing phenylalanine or tryptophan is absent in this CDR3, likely reflecting a read error. The chain carries TRBV10-3 and TRBJ2-3; 15 positions match TRBD2. This CDR3 has 17 residues. Germline CDR1 is ENHRY and CDR2 is SYGVKD. The CDR3 sequence: CAISESGTSGGSDAQYL. The DNA of the CDR3 is TGTGCCATCAGTGAGTCGGGGACTAGCGGGGGGTCAGATGCGCAGTATCTT.

The table lists this clonotype with many counts. The chain joins TRBV6-5 to TRBJ1-1, with no clear D. The V gene's germline CDR1 is MNHEY and CDR2 SVGAGI. The CDR3 is 14 amino acids. Trimming pared 2 bases from V and 1 base from J, leaving 8 bases between. CDR3 sequence: CASSYLQANTEAFF. The CDR3 nucleotides are TGTGCCAGCAGTTACCTACAAGCGAACACTGAAGCTTTCTTT.

This rearrangement joins TRBV4-1 to TRBJ2-2; TRBD2 matches at 9 bases. V was pared by 1 base and J by 0 bases, with 3 bases of the junction left unmatched. The CDR3 runs to 17 residues. Germline CDR1 reads MGHRA; CDR2 reads YSYEKL. This CDR3 is CASSQASGGTNTGELFF. CDR3 DNA: TGCGCCAGCAGCCAAGCCAGCGGGGGGACGAACACCGGGGAGCTGTTTTTT.

Comment on this clonotype: This may be a read error, as it is one base from a much larger clone. The chain employs TRBV5-1 and TRBJ2-7; possible D gene TRBD1, 6 bases. The CDR3 is 15 amino acids. CDR1 and CDR2 (germline): SGHRS, YFSETQ. The CDR3 here is CACSLGQSSSYEQYF. For the CDR3, the DNA is TGCGCCTGCAGCCTCGGACAGTCAAGCTCCTACGAGCAGTACTTC. Using reference TRBV5-1 and TRBJ2-7 for the parts outside the CDR3, the full variable domain is KAGVTQTPRYLIKTRGQQVTLSCSPISGHRSVSWYQQTPGQGLQFLFEYFSETQRNKGNFPGRFSGRQFSNSRSEMNVSTLELGDSALYLCACSLGQSSSYEQYFGPGTRLTVT.

To note about this clonotype: It may be a read error: a sequence one base away is much more abundant. The CDR3: CASSHYPGRRYTF. The DNA for the CDR3 is TGTGCCAGCAGCCACTATCCGGGCCGTAGATACACCTTC. This chain links TRBV7-8 with TRBJ1-2, with D uncertain. The germline gives CDR1 SGHVS, CDR2 FQNEAQ. This CDR3 spans 13 amino acids. Trimming left V 5 bases short and J 11 bases short, with 18 bases between.

This clonotype appeared many times. The rearrangement uses TRBV5-1 and TRBJ1-2, with TRBD1 identical over 9 bases. Unmatched junction bases numbered 0, after V lost 0 bases and J lost 3 bases. This CDR3 region has 14 residues. The V gene's germline CDR1 is SGHRS and CDR2 YFSETQ. The CDR3 nucleotides read TGCGCCAGCAGCTTGGGGGACAGGGACTATGGCTACACCTTC. Protein product: CASSLGDRDYGYTF.

The table lists this clonotype with many counts. The gene calls are TRBV6-5 and TRBJ1-3, with D uncertain. The CDR3 runs to 13 residues. Germline CDR1 and CDR2: MNHEY and SVGAGI. V dropped 2 bases and J dropped 8 bases, with 10 bases sitting between them. The CDR3 sequence is CASSYAVGDTIYF. The CDR3 DNA reads TGTGCCAGCAGTTACGCCGTCGGGGACACCATATATTTT.

Ten or more counts support this clonotype. V gene TRBV2 combines with J gene TRBJ2-7, with TRBD1 matching over 10 bases. The germline V gene has CDR1 SNHLY and CDR2 FYNNEI. This CDR3 comprises 15 residues. The V gene end was trimmed by 4 bases and the J gene end by 2 bases; junction bases not matched to a gene: 5. The CDR3 protein is CASSVGGTGAYEQYV. CDR3 nucleotide sequence: TGTGCCAGCAGTGTGGGGGGGACAGGGGCCTACGAGCAGTACGTC.

This rearrangement joins TRBV9 to TRBJ2-5; 8 nucleotides align to TRBD2. The CDR3 spans 13 residues. Trimming cost V 0 bases and J 11 bases; bases outside gene matches: 6. Germline loops: CDR1 SGDLS, CDR2 YYNGEE. The CDR3 bases are TGTGCCAGCAGCGTAGGGGGTAGCGGGGATCAGTACTTC. Translated: CASSVGGSGDQYF.

The rearrangement joins TRBV12-3 or TRBV12-4 to TRBJ1-1; maybe TRBD1 (6 bases). The CDR3 extends over 14 amino acids. V lost 1 base and J lost 2, with 8 bases in between. Here the CDR3 reads CASSLGQDNTEAFF. Written as DNA, the CDR3 is TGTGCCAGCAGTTTAGGACAGGACAACACTGAAGCTTTCTTT.

Comment on this clonotype: At one boundary the junction diverges from the germline segment, which might be a read error. The chain is built from TRBV19 and TRBJ2-1; possibly TRBD2 for D (5 bases). The germline V gene has CDR1 LNHDA and CDR2 SQIVND (reference sequence). The CDR3 extends over 15 amino acids. The CDR3 loop is CASGLERSSYNKQFF. The CDR3 coding sequence is TGTGCCAGTGGTTTAGAGCGGAGCTCCTACAATAAGCAGTTCTTC. The complete variable domain, with remaining parts taken from reference TRBV19 and TRBJ2-1, reads DGGITQSPKYLFRKEGQNVTLSCEQNLNHDAMYWYRQDPGQGLRLIYYSQIVNDFQKGDIAEGYSVSREKKESFPLTVTSAQKNPTAFYLCASGLERSSYNKQFFGPGTRLTVL.

This clonotype was observed many times. The V call is TRBV4-2, the J call TRBJ1-6; the D gene is possibly TRBD1 (6 bases). Germline V lookup: CDR1 LGHNA, CDR2 YNFKEQ. Trimming shortened V by 4 bases and J by 7 bases, and 14 bases separated the two germline ends. The CDR3 covers 15 residues. The CDR3 region has the DNA TGTGCCAGCAGCCTTTACAGGGAGGGGAATTCACCCCTCCACTTT. This sequence encodes CASSLYREGNSPLHF.

The chain uses TRBV29-1 and TRBJ2-5; D unclear. Trimming removed 2 bases from V and 2 bases from J, with 9 bases in between. This CDR3 spans 13 amino acids. Germline V CDR1 and CDR2: SQVTM, ANQGSEA. The CDR3 protein is CSVETRAQETQYF. Written as DNA, the CDR3 is TGCAGCGTTGAAACGAGAGCGCAAGAGACCCAGTACTTC.

This clonotype has only a few counts. The rearrangement uses TRBV7-9 and TRBJ2-3, with D perhaps matching TRBD1 (7 bases). The CDR3 has 14 residues. V lost 11 bases to trimming and J lost 2 bases, with 17 bases between them. Germline-derived CDR1 and CDR2 are SEHNR and FQNEAQ (reference sequence). CDR3 sequence reads: CALQGGRNTDTQYF. The CDR3 DNA reads as TGTGCCCTCCAGGGGGGACGAAACACAGATACGCAGTATTTT.

This clonotype occurred once. This chain links TRBV2 with TRBJ1-1, with 7 bases identical to TRBD1. This CDR3 contains 11 residues. The germline gives CDR1 SNHLY, CDR2 FYNNEI. The junction had 1 base not matched to a gene; V was cut back by 9 bases and J by 3 bases. CDR3 bases: TGTGCCAGTCAGGGGGACACTGAAGCTTTCTTT. This gives the protein CASQGDTEAFF.

There are many counts of this clonotype. This chain links TRBV6-1 with TRBJ1-2; TRBD1 matches at 9 bases. The junction had 7 bases not matched to a gene; V was cut back by 2 bases and J by 6 bases. The length of the CDR3 is 15 residues. CDR1 and CDR2 (germline): MNHNS, SASEGT. Here the CDR3 DNA reads TGTGCCAGCAGTGAACTTTCCGGGACAGGGCATGGCTACACCTTC. Amino acid sequence: CASSELSGTGHGYTF.

At least ten counts were recorded for this clonotype. The chain links TRBV19 to TRBJ1-1; TRBD1 aligns across 8 bases. Germline values: CDR1 LNHDA, CDR2 SQIVND (reference sequence). The V segment lost 5 bases and the J segment 8 bases; nucleotides outside the gene matches: 19. The CDR3 spans 17 residues. Here the CDR3 reads CASSSRGPGGAPTEAFF. The CDR3 DNA is TGTGCCAGTAGTTCCAGAGGACCAGGGGGCGCCCCCACCGAAGCTTTCTTT.

The chain carries TRBV25-1 and TRBJ1-6; 9 bases are shared with TRBD1. The trim removed 3 bases at V and 9 bases at J, leaving 3 bases unmatched. Germline V gives CDR1 MGHDK, CDR2 SYGVNS. The CDR3 has 14 amino acids. The CDR3, as DNA: TGTGCCAGCAGTGAGTCGGACAGGGGTTCACCCCTCCACTTT. Protein product: CASSESDRGSPLHF.

This clonotype was observed a handful of times. J is TRBJ1-2 and V is TRBV7-2; maybe TRBD1 (5 bases). Germline assignment: CDR1 SGHTA and CDR2 FQGNSA. The CDR3 loop spans 18 amino acids. The V end lost 5 bases, the J end lost 2 bases, and 24 bases lay between the germline ends. The CDR3 loop reads CASSPFGVRDEGNYGYTF. CDR3 in DNA: TGTGCCAGCAGCCCATTCGGGGTCCGGGACGAAGGAAACTATGGCTACACCTTC.

V and J are TRBV6-2 or TRBV6-3 and TRBJ1-1, with D tentatively TRBD1 (5 bases). This CDR3 is built from 13 residues. V was trimmed by 5 bases and J by 6 bases, leaving 13 bases between them. Germline CDR1 and CDR2: MNHEY and SVGEGT. In nucleotides, the CDR3 is TGTGCCAGCAGTACCGGGGGGGATGCTGAAGCTTTCTTT. Protein product: CASSTGGDAEAFF.

The chain joins TRBV25-1 to TRBJ1-2; 9 bases agree with TRBD1. The CDR3 extends over 17 amino acids. Germline CDR1 MGHDK, CDR2 SYGVNS. V lost 5 bases, J lost 4 bases, and 14 bases stayed unmatched. The CDR3 DNA follows: TGTGCCAGCAGTCCAAGGACAGGGGACCCACCCTCCTATGGCTACACCTTC. This codes for CASSPRTGDPPSYGYTF.

The sample holds many counts of this clonotype. The chain employs TRBV5-1 and TRBJ1-5; 8 nucleotides match TRBD1. The V gene end was trimmed by 0 bases and the J gene end by 4 bases; junction bases not matched to a gene: 3. CDR3 size: 15 residues. Germline CDR1 reads SGHRS; CDR2 reads YFSETQ. The CDR3: CASSLDTGGNQPQHF. Here the CDR3 DNA reads TGCGCCAGCAGCTTGGATACAGGGGGAAATCAGCCCCAGCATTTT. The full variable domain, in which reference TRBV5-1 and TRBJ1-5 provide the parts outside the CDR3, is KAGVTQTPRYLIKTRGQQVTLSCSPISGHRSVSWYQQTPGQGLQFLFEYFSETQRNKGNFPGRFSGRQFSNSRSEMNVSTLELGDSALYLCASSLDTGGNQPQHFGDGTRLSIL.

In the case of this clonotype: A much larger clone is a single base away; this may be a read error. This chain connects TRBV5-6 to TRBJ2-5; no clear D gene. This CDR3 comprises 12 residues. Germline V gene sequence: CDR1 SGHDT, CDR2 YYEEEE. Here the CDR3 DNA reads TGTGCCAGCAGCTTGGGTTTAGAGACCCGGTACTTC. This translates into CASSLGLETRYF.

This clonotype was counted ten times or more. V is TRBV3-1 and J is TRBJ2-1; 13 bases are shared with TRBD2. Trimming took 4 bases from V and 6 from J; bases not matched to a gene: 3. The CDR3 sequence is 15 residues long. In germline, CDR1 is LGHDT, CDR2 YNNKEL (reference sequence). Here the CDR3 reads CASSPGLAGSNEQFF. In DNA form, the CDR3 reads TGTGCCAGCAGCCCGGGACTAGCGGGGAGCAATGAGCAGTTCTTC.

In this sample, this clonotype turned up a few times. The chain is built from TRBV12-3 or TRBV12-4 and TRBJ2-3; TRBD2 aligns across 11 bases. The CDR3 spans 17 residues. The junction had 11 bases not matched to a gene; V was cut back by 5 bases and J by 4 bases. This CDR3 reads CASSTQLAGVLSDTQYF. The CDR3 DNA reads TGTGCCAGCAGTACTCAACTAGCGGGGGTCCTATCAGATACGCAGTATTTT.

This clonotype was counted at least ten times. V and J are TRBV7-9 and TRBJ1-1; D call uncertain. This CDR3 has 14 amino acids. Germline values: CDR1 SEHNR, CDR2 FQNEAQ (reference sequence). Between the trimmed V and J ends, which lost 2 bases and 1 base, there was a span of 8 bases. The CDR3 sequence is CASSLSGRNTEAFF. Written as DNA, the CDR3 is TGTGCCAGCAGCTTATCGGGCAGGAACACTGAAGCTTTCTTT.

Turning to this clonotype: Germline is not matched at one junction end, which may reflect a read error. The chain recombines TRBV19 with TRBJ2-1, with TRBD1 identical over 9 bases. Germline CDR1 reads LNHDA; CDR2 reads SQIVND (reference sequence). CDR3 size: 15 residues. The CDR3, as DNA: TGTGCCAGCAGCTCGGGACAGGGCTCCTACAATGGGCAGTTCTTC. Translated, it gives CASSSGQGSYNGQFF.

The rearrangement joins TRBV2 to TRBJ2-1; D unresolved. The CDR3 has 13 amino acids. Between the trimmed V and J ends, which lost 4 bases and 4 bases, there was a span of 8 bases. Germline loops: CDR1 SNHLY, CDR2 FYNNEI. The CDR3 spells CASSAAWYNEQFF. CDR3 DNA sequence: TGTGCCAGCAGTGCTGCCTGGTACAATGAGCAGTTCTTC.